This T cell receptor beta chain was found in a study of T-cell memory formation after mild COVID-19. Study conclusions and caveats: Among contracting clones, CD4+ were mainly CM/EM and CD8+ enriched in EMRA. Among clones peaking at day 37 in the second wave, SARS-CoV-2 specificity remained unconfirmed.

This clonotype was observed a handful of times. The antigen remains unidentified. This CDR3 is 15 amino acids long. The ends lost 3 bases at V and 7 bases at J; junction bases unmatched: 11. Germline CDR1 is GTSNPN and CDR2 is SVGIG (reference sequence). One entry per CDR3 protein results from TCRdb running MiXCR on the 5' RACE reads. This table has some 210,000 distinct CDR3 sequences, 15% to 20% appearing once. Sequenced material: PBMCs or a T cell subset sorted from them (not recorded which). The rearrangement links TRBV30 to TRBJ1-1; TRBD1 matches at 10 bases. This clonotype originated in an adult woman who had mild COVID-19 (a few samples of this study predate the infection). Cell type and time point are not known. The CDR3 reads CAWRFLDRGEGEAFF. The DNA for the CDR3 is TGTGCCTGGAGATTCCTGGACAGGGGGGAGGGTGAAGCTTTCTTT.